This record covers a single TCR beta chain. The antigen remains undetermined. TCRdb fed the 5' RACE reads into MiXCR, producing one record per CDR3 protein. The repertoire holds 65,000 to 90,000 distinct CDR3 sequences, with about a tenth as singletons. V was shortened by 0 bases and J by 0 bases, with 2 bases between the two germline ends. This CDR3 comprises 13 residues. Germline CDR1 reads MNHNY; CDR2 reads SVGAGI (reference sequence). These data come from a study of neurological immune-mediated disorders. Study results and limitations: None of the CDR3 amino acid sequences of expanded clones were shared across subjects, and this suggested private repertoires in all groups.

The rearrangement uses TRBV6-6 and TRBJ1-1; D remains ambiguous. This receptor was identified in a man aged 35-49 years in good health. Sequencing was performed on PBMCs. Here the CDR3 DNA reads TGTGCCAGCAGTTACTCGGTGAACACTGAAGCTTTCTTT. This translates into CASSYSVNTEAFF.